Described below is a single TCR beta chain sequence and its context. Trimming removed 0 bases from V and 2 bases from J; junction bases left unmatched: 19. The CDR3 sequence is 21 residues long. Germline V gives CDR1 MNHEY, CDR2 SVGEGT. This sample was included in a study of molecular identifiers for immune sequencing clone quantification. TCRdb recomputed calls from the PCR reads with MiXCR, one row per CDR3 protein. The data contain 40,000 to 65,000 distinct CDR3 sequences, roughly 38% of them singletons. Sequenced material: naive CD8+ T cells from blood, with Jurkat cell RNA spiked in. As to subset: FACS-sorted CD8+CD4-CCR7+CD45RA+ naive T cells. V is TRBV6-2 or TRBV6-3 and J is TRBJ2-3; 8 bases align to TRBD2. This sequence was found in a human donor in good health. Some libraries in this study had Jurkat cell RNA spiked in. Written as DNA, the CDR3 is TGTGCCAGCAGTTACTCGAGTATTAATCCCGGGACTAGATTGAACACAGATACGCAGTATTTT. Its protein product is CASSYSSINPGTRLNTDTQYF.